Given below is one TCR beta chain in context. Its antigen is not yet known. The input lacks base qualities; no much larger clone sits a single base away. According to the study, the label for this sample's treatment or condition signals: roughly nine-day PBMC culture with coronavirus spike peptide pools or control peptides (ViraFEST assay). The ViraFEST assay was used in the study, in which antigen-specific T cells were expanded with peptide pools and expanded clonotypes were subsequently identified by TCR sequencing. Healthy vaccine recipients had no prior SARS-CoV-2 infection, confirmed by negative nucleocapsid antibody tests before and after vaccination. Over 1.5 million PBMCs per well were cultured in IMDM with approximately 5.5% human AB serum and approximately 9.8 IU/ml IL-2, plus 10 ug/ml peptide pools. Half of the culture medium was replaced with fresh IL-2-containing medium on days 3 and 7. Once the cells had been in culture for roughly 11 days, the EasySep CD4+ T cell isolation kit was used to isolate CD4+ T cells by negative selection. Ficoll-Paque Plus gradient centrifugation was used to isolate PBMCs from whole blood, and the isolated PBMCs were then either used fresh or cryopreserved at -140C. Culture conditions were generally each tested in triplicate wells.

The library was produced with PCR. At the Johns Hopkins FTIC core, DNA from the cultured CD4+ T cells underwent TCR sequencing with the Oncomine TCR Beta short-read assay. Genomic DNA was extracted from the cultured CD4+ T cells with the QIAamp micro DNA kit. Oncomine TCR Beta libraries made from cultured CD4+ T cells were pooled using unique dual indexes and sequenced on an Illumina iSeq 100. The source study handled its data this way. Non-productive sequences were removed, and CDR3s not starting with C, not ending with F or W, or shorter than 7 amino acids were discarded. Antigen-specific clonotypes were identified using the MANAFEST web application through comparison of peptide-stimulated wells with reference and other culture wells. For a clone to be called positive, the clone needed an FDR below 0.05, an odds ratio above 5, and a productive frequency above 0.1% in at least two of three replicate wells. Cross-reactive clonotypes were defined as significantly expanded in both SARS-CoV-2 spike wells and at least one common cold coronavirus spike condition. Levenshtein distances (stringdist) and unrooted phylogenetic trees (ape) in R version 3.6.1 were used to assess CDR3 homology. The public reads were reanalyzed by TCRdb: fastp trimming at Q25, MiXCR alignment, in-frame beta chains only. Rows are combined by CDR3 protein, so each entry shows the most common genes and DNA. V and J calls and clone size were set by TCRdb, not the authors. Recorded for this sample are approximately 9,600 distinct CDR3 sequences; 20% to 30% of them occurred a single time. The ten largest clones take up around 42% of the sample.

The data originate from a study of vaccination and CD4 T cells after COVID-19 (dated by TCRdb to between 2022 and 2023). Study-wide context: In the convalescent cohort there were six males and four females, among whom were two Hispanic individuals, seven Caucasians, two Asians and one multiracial person. The time from the second vaccine dose to post-vaccine blood sampling had a median of roughly 79 days and ranged from about 13 to 250 days. In roughly 10 COVID-19 convalescent patients and a few infection-naive healthy vaccine recipients, the spike-specific CD4+ TCR repertoire before mRNA vaccination was compared with the repertoire after mRNA vaccination. Overlapping spike peptide pools from SARS-CoV-2 and from the common cold coronaviruses HCoV-NL63, HCoV-OC43 and HCoV-229E were used as culture stimuli. In control cultures, a CEFX viral epitope pool was used as positive control, an HIV-1 Nef peptide pool was used as negative control, or no peptide was added. Participants received two doses of either the Pfizer-BioNTech BNT162b2 vaccine (n=8) or the Moderna mRNA-1273 vaccine (n=2). Post-COVID blood samples from convalescent patients were collected a median of approximately 93 days after diagnosis, with a range of 35 to 161 days.

Counted from cysteine to phenylalanine, this CDR3 has 14 amino acids. Only the CDR3 DNA is retained, 42 bases long and in frame from the first base. V lost 4 bases and J lost 2 bases; the stretch between them is 11 bases long. According to the germline V gene, CDR1 reads SGHTS and CDR2 reads YDEGEE. Overall results and qualifications from the work: Relatively few convalescent patients were included in the study, and early timepoints after natural infection were not analyzed. Among the post-vaccine SARS-CoV-2-reactive clones in convalescent patients, a median around 90% showed up only after vaccination, which suggests vaccine-specific priming. An increase in the median number of SARS-CoV-2-reactive clonotypes from 20 to 25 after infection to 38 after vaccination was observed, but the change was not found to be significant. Of the vaccine-specific clones found in convalescent patients, nearly all (304 of 307) were mono-reactive for SARS-CoV-2 spike instead of being cross-reactive with common cold coronaviruses.

The receptor chain draws on TRBV5-8 and TRBJ2-3; the D segment is perhaps TRBD1 or TRBD2, each sharing 5 matched bases. This clonotype originated in a human donor who received a COVID-19 vaccine. The sequencing here drew on CD4+ T cells from blood, cultured in vitro, taken before SARS-CoV-2 vaccination. The DNA is as follows: TGTGCCAGCAGCCCGGGACCAAACACAGATACGCAGTATTTT. Translated, this is CASSPGPNTDTQYF. Outside the CDR3, residues come from the reference TRBV5-8 and TRBJ2-3 proteins, so the full variable domain is: EAGVTQSPTHLIKTRGQQATLRCSPISGHTSVYWYQQALGLGLQFLLWYDEGEERNRGNFPPRFSGRQFPNYSSELNVNALELEDSALYLCASSPGPNTDTQYFGPGTRLTVL.